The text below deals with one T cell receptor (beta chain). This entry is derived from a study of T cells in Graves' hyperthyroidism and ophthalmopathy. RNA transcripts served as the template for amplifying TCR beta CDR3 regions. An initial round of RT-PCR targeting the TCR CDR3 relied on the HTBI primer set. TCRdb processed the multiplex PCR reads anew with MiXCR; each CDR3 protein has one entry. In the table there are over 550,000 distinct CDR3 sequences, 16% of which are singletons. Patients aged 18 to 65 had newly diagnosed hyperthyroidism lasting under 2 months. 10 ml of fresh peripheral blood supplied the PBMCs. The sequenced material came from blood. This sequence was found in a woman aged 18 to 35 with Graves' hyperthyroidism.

For the CDR3, the DNA is TGTGCCAGCAGGCTACAGGGATCGAGCTATGGCTACACCTTC. It yields the protein CASRLQGSSYGYTF. V and J are TRBV5-4 and TRBJ1-2; weak D call: TRBD1 (6 bases). This CDR3 has 14 amino acids. Germline-derived CDR1 and CDR2 are SGHNT and YYREEE (reference sequence). V lost 5 bases and J lost 4, with 15 bases in between. The full variable domain, rest sourced from reference TRBV5-4 and TRBJ1-2, is ETGVTQSPTHLIKTRGQQVTLRCSSQSGHNTVSWYQQALGQGPQFIFQYYREEENGRGNFPPRFSGLQFPNYSSELNVNALELDDSALYLCASRLQGSSYGYTFGSGTRLTVV.